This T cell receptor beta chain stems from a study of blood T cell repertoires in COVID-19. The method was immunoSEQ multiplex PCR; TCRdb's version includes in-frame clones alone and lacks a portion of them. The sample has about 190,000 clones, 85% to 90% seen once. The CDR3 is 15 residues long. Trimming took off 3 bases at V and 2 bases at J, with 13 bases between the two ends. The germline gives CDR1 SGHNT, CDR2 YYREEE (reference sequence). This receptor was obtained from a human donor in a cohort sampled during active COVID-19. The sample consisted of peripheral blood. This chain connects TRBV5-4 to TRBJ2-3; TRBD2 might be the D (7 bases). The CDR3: CASSSVGGDTDTQYF. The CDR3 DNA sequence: TGTGCCAGCAGCTCCGTAGGGGGGGACACAGATACGCAGTATTTT.